This T cell receptor beta chain was captured by sequencing in a study of CD8 T cells in Susac syndrome. V was shortened by 7 bases and J by 0 bases, with 17 bases between the two germline ends. Germline V gene data show CDR1 as DFQATT and CDR2 as SNEGSKA (reference sequence). There are 15 residues in the CDR3. Remarks on this clonotype: Its antigen is still unknown.

RNA, at roughly 0.5 to 1 ug, was reverse transcribed with random hexamers. Using its own MiXCR run on the immunoSEQ multiplex PCR reads, TCRdb lists one record per CDR3 protein. This sample has around 180,000 distinct CDR3 sequences; nearly 97% occur once, and the top ten carry more than 0.09%. Study results and limitations: A relatively small number of individuals underwent TCR sequencing and HLA analysis.

Sequencing of TCR beta drew on CD8+ and CD4+ T cells from blood. Both CD4+ and CD8+ T cells were negatively isolated, and TEMRA cells underwent FACS enrichment. The sample consisted of CD4+ T cells from PBMCs. The V gene is TRBV20-1, the J gene TRBJ2-3, with a tentative D call TRBD1 (6 bases). The clonotype was recovered from a human donor with multiple sclerosis. The CDR3 protein is CSDPDSTRSTDTQYF. The CDR3 nucleotides read TGCAGTGACCCGGACAGCACAAGAAGCACAGATACGCAGTATTTT.